The 2 T cell receptor beta chains listed next were all sequenced from one sample in a study of shared clonotypes between healthy human individuals. Using immunoSEQ multiplex PCR, the repertoire was profiled, and TCRdb retains in-frame clones only, with some absent. Of some 2,000,000 clones listed, 85% to 95% are singletons. Sequencing was done on a sample of naive CD4+ T cells sorted from blood. Subset described: CD45RA+ positively selected. The origin of the receptors is a man aged 18 to 30 in good health.

The rearrangement uses TRBV6-5 and TRBJ1-6, with a weak D call TRBD1 (6 bases). The germline gives CDR1 MNHEY, CDR2 SVGAGI. The CDR3 has 14 amino acids. The germline V and J ends were trimmed by 10 bases and 2 bases, with 12 bases remaining between them. The chain's CDR3 is CATSRTAYNSPLHF. The CDR3 nucleotides read TGTGCCACCTCCCGGACAGCCTATAATTCACCCCTCCACTTT.

The V call is TRBV19, the J call TRBJ1-2; D is ambiguous. The CDR3 covers 15 residues. Trimming pared 1 base from V and 0 bases from J, leaving 9 bases between. CDR1 is LNHDA, CDR2 SQIVND, per germline (reference sequence). The CDR3 spells CASSIGSTSNYGYTF. Here the CDR3 DNA reads TGTGCCAGTAGTATAGGCAGTACCTCTAACTATGGCTACACCTTC.